One sample yielded the 9 T cell receptor beta chains listed below, sequenced in a study of T cells in Graves' hyperthyroidism and ophthalmopathy. Amplified TCR beta CDR3 regions derived from RNA transcripts. TCR CDR3 regions were first amplified by RT-PCR with HTBI primers. Using its own MiXCR run on the multiplex PCR reads, TCRdb lists one record per CDR3 protein. The sample consists of approximately 610,000 distinct CDR3 sequences, approximately 15% of them appearing once. The sequencing sample was made of blood. These receptor sequences come from a woman under 30 with Graves' hyperthyroidism.

The chain carries TRBV7-9 and TRBJ1-4; D is perhaps TRBD1 (5 bases). Germline V gene sequence: CDR1 SEHNR, CDR2 FQNEAQ (reference sequence). Trimming stripped 4 bases from V and 8 bases from J, with 14 bases between. This CDR3 is built from 14 residues. The CDR3 coding sequence is TGTGCCAGCAGCTCTGGGGCACGGCGGGAAAAACTGTTTTTT. Encoded protein: CASSSGARREKLFF. Drawing the rest from reference TRBV7-9 and TRBJ1-4, the complete variable domain is DTGVSQNPRHKITKRGQNVTFRCDPISEHNRLYWYRQTLGQGPEFLTYFQNEAQLEKSRLLSDRFSAERPKGSFSTLEIQRTEQGDSAMYLCASSSGARREKLFFGSGTQLSVL.

This clonotype was observed many times. The chain recombines TRBV9 with TRBJ1-5, with D hard to call. CDR1 is SGDLS and CDR2 is YYNGEE in the germline V gene. There are 14 residues in the CDR3. The V end lost 0 bases, the J end lost 2 bases, and 6 bases lay between the germline ends. The CDR3 loop is CASSVDEGNQPQHF. DNA of the CDR3: TGTGCCAGCAGCGTAGATGAGGGCAATCAGCCCCAGCATTTT. Using reference TRBV9 and TRBJ1-5 for the parts outside the CDR3, the full variable domain is DSGVTQTPKHLITATGQRVTLRCSPRSGDLSVYWYQQSLDQGLQFLIQYYNGEERAKGNILERFSAQQFPDLHSELNLSSLELGDSALYFCASSVDEGNQPQHFGDGTRLSIL.

This clonotype has at least ten counts. This chain joins TRBV2 and TRBJ1-2, with D maybe TRBD1 (5 bases). V dropped 4 bases and J dropped 3 bases, with 27 bases sitting between them. The germline V gene has CDR1 SNHLY and CDR2 FYNNEI. The CDR3 has 19 amino acids. The CDR3 here is CASSGGPQLQDLFHYGYTF. CDR3 bases: TGTGCCAGCAGTGGGGGACCGCAACTGCAGGACCTGTTCCACTATGGCTACACCTTC.

Many counts were recorded for this clonotype. The chain joins TRBV13 to TRBJ2-7, with 7 positions matching TRBD2. The CDR3 contains 14 residues. V lost 4 bases, J lost 0 bases, and 3 bases stayed unmatched. Germline V gene lookup returns CDR1 PRHDT and CDR2 FYEKMQ (reference sequence). As DNA, the CDR3 is TGTGCCAGCAGCTCCGGACTAGTCTCCTACGAGCAGTACTTC. Its protein is CASSSGLVSYEQYF.

In this sample, this clonotype turned up many times. V and J are TRBV28 and TRBJ1-1, with D possibly matching TRBD1 (6 bases). The ends were cut back, 3 bases at V and 0 bases at J, with 11 bases in the middle. This CDR3 has 15 residues. Germline CDR1 is MDHEN and CDR2 is SYDVKM. CDR3 loop: CASSFRGAMNTEAFF. The CDR3 bases are TGTGCCAGCAGTTTTAGGGGGGCCATGAACACTGAAGCTTTCTTT. Full variable domain (outside the CDR3, taken from reference TRBV28 and TRBJ1-1): DVKVTQSSRYLVKRTGEKVFLECVQDMDHENMFWYRQDPGLGLRLIYFSYDVKMKEKGDIPEGYSVSREKKERFSLILESASTNQTSMYLCASSFRGAMNTEAFFGQGTRLTVV.

This clonotype appeared many times. The chain has TRBV12-3 or TRBV12-4 and TRBJ1-5, with 7 bases that match TRBD1. The junction had 9 bases not matched to a gene; V was cut back by 5 bases and J by 2 bases. The CDR3 consists of 16 residues. CDR3 bases: TGTGCCAGCAGTCCACAGGGGCGGGGGGGCAATCAGCCCCAGCATTTT. It translates to CASSPQGRGGNQPQHF.

The rearrangement links TRBV6-2 or TRBV6-3 to TRBJ2-1; 10 positions agree with TRBD2. CDR1 and CDR2 from the germline V gene are MNHEY and SVGEGT. The CDR3 has 15 residues. Germline trimming cut 4 bases from V and 4 bases from J; bases unmatched to any gene: 4. The CDR3 region is CASSSGLANYNEQFF. The CDR3 nucleotides are TGTGCCAGCAGTTCGGGACTAGCGAATTACAATGAGCAGTTCTTC.

Concerning this clonotype: Possible read error: a much larger clone is one base away. The rearrangement uses TRBV30 and TRBJ2-5, with 7 positions matching TRBD2. The germline V gene has CDR1 GTSNPN and CDR2 SVGIG (reference sequence). The CDR3 loop spans 12 amino acids. CDR3 nucleotides: TGTGCCTGGAGTGTATCGCGGGAGACCCGGTACTTC. Translated: CAWSVSRETRYF.

The sample holds a few counts of this clonotype. The chain is built from TRBV4-2 and TRBJ1-2; D uncertain. The ends were cut back, 0 bases at V and 2 bases at J, with 10 bases in the middle. Germline values: CDR1 LGHNA, CDR2 YNFKEQ. CDR3 size: 15 residues. CDR3 region: CASSQDPGQNYGYTF. CDR3 in DNA: TGTGCCAGCAGCCAAGATCCAGGCCAGAACTATGGCTACACCTTC.